This T cell receptor beta chain was sequenced during a study of siplizumab effects on memory and regulatory T cells. Study conclusions and caveats: Mapping to unstimulated subsets was achieved for only a minor fraction of alloreactive clones.

As for this clone: No antigen is known for it.

Assay: immunoSEQ multiplex PCR; the TCRdb copy retains only in-frame clones and omits some. The data contain around 100,000 clones, over 90% of them singletons. This TCR came from a human donor in good health. The sample comprised Tregs sorted from blood.

CDR3 region: CASSWGRVSNQPQHF. The CDR3 DNA sequence: TGTGCCAGTAGCTGGGGCAGGGTGAGCAATCAGCCCCAGCATTTT. The chain couples TRBV19 to TRBJ1-5; possible D gene TRBD1, 5 bases. V was trimmed by 6 bases and J by 1 base, leaving 13 bases between them. Looked up from germline, CDR1 is LNHDA and CDR2 is SQIVND (reference sequence). The CDR3 covers 15 residues.